This entry is about one T cell receptor beta chain. What it binds is not known. This specimen comes from a study of OX40 agonist ivuxolimab in advanced cancers. On the study more broadly: Ivuxolimab, which patients received intravenously every 2 weeks, was dosed at 0.01 to 10 mg/kg.

It was autoimmune disease history or systemic immunosuppression that excluded patients. The assay was immunoSEQ multiplex PCR, and TCRdb's table has in-frame clones only and misses some. The sample has 63,000 or so clones; 70% to 90% are singletons. Overall study findings and caveats: Doses of 0.1 to 3.0 mg/kg were accompanied by clonal expansion of CD4+ and CD8+ blood T cells by week 6. CD8+ T cells showed, on average, more clonal expansion than CD4+ cells.

With 3 bases removed from V and 6 bases from J, the gap between germline ends came to 8 bases. The CDR3 extends over 12 amino acids. Germline V gene data show CDR1 as SGHNT and CDR2 as YYREEE (reference sequence). This clonotype originated in an adult with an advanced solid tumor such as melanoma, head and neck, liver or kidney cancer. This specimen consisted of CD4+ or CD8+ T cells sorted from blood, obtained in a trial of the OX40 agonist ivuxolimab. The chain employs TRBV5-4 and TRBJ2-3; D is ambiguous. The chain's CDR3 is CASSSVTDTQYF. CDR3 nucleotides: TGTGCCAGCAGCTCGGTTACGGATACGCAGTATTTT.